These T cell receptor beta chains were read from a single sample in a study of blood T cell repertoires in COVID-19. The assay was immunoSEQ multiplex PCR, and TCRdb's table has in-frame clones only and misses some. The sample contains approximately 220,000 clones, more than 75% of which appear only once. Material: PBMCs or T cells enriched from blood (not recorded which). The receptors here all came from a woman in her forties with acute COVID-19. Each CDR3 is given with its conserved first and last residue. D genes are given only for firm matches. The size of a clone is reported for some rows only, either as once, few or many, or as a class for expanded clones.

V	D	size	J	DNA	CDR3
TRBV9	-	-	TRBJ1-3	TGTGCCAGCAGCACAACATATGGAAACACCATATATTTT	CASSTTYGNTIYF
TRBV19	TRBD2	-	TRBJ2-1	TGTGCCAGTAGTGGGGCCGGCGGGGGTGAGCAGTTCTTC	CASSGAGGGEQFF
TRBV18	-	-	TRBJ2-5	TGTGCCAGCTCACCCAGGGAAACGGAGACCCAGTACTTC	CASSPRETETQYF
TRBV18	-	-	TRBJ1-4	TGTGCCAGCTCACCGTTACAGGGCGGTAATGAAAAACTGTTTTTT	CASSPLQGGNEKLFF
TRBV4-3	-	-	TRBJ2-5	TGCGCCAGCAGCCACAGAGCGGACAGTCAAGAGACCCAGTACTTC	CASSHRADSQETQYF
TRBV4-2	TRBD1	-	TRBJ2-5	TGTGCCAGCAGCCGTGGGCCAGGGGGCGAGGAGACCCAGTACTTC	CASSRGPGGEETQYF
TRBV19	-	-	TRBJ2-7	TGTGCCAGTAGTATTAGCGACCGGGAGCGCTACGAGCAGTACTTC	CASSISDRERYEQYF
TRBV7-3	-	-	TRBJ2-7	TGTGCCAGCAGCTTAACAGACAGCTACGAGCAGTACTTC	CASSLTDSYEQYF
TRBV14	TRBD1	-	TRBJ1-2	TGTGCCAGCAGCCATTACGACAGGGGTGGCTACACCTTC	CASSHYDRGGYTF
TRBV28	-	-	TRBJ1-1	TGTGCCAGCACCCAACCGGGATACAATGAAGCTTTCTTT	CASTQPGYNEAFF
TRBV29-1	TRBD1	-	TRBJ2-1	TGCAGCGCAGGAAGACAGGGTTTGGGAAATGAGCAGTTCTTC	CSAGRQGLGNEQFF
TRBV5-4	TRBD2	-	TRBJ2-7	TGTGCCAGCAGCCCATCCGGGACTACCTACGAGCAGTACTTC	CASSPSGTTYEQYF
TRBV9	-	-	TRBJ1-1	TGTGCCAGCAGCCCCTCAGAAAGGGGCTACATGAACACTGAAGCTTTCTTT	CASSPSERGYMNTEAFF
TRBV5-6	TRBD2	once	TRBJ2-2	TGTGCCAGCTTTAGACGTAGCGGGTTGTACACCGGGGAGCTGTTTTTT	CASFRRSGLYTGELFF
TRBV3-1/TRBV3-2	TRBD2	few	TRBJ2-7	TGTGCCAGCAGCCTACTAAGGAGCGGGAGCTACGAGCAGTACTTC	CASSLLRSGSYEQYF
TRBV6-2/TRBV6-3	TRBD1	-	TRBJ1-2	TGTGCCAGCAGTTACCCCCGGGACAGGGGATACGGAGGCTACACCTTC	CASSYPRDRGYGGYTF
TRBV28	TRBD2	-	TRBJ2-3	TGTGCCAGCAGTTTTCTAGCGGGGGGCACAGATACGCAGTATTTT	CASSFLAGGTDTQYF
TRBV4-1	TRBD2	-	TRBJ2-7	TGCGCCAGCAGCCAAGAGGTTAGCGGGGGGGCCATCTCGTACGAGCAGTACTTC	CASSQEVSGGAISYEQYF
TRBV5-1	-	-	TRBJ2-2	TGCGCCAGCAGCTTGACCAGAAACACCGGGGAGCTGTTTTTT	CASSLTRNTGELFF
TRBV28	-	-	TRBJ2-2	TGTGCCAGCAAGGGGGCTAGCGGGCGGACCGGGGAGCTGTTTTTT	CASKGASGRTGELFF
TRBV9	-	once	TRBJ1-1	TGTGCCAGCAGCGCAGGACAGCCGGTCGCTGAAGCTTTCTTT	CASSAGQPVAEAFF
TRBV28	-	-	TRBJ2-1	TGTGCCAGCTCGTCCCTGTACAATGAGCAGTTCTTC	CASSSLYNEQFF
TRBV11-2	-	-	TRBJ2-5	TGTGCCAGCAGCTTAGGCAGTAAAGAGACCCAGTACTTC	CASSLGSKETQYF
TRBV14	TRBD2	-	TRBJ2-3	TGTGCCGGGAGCAGAGCGGGAACAGATACGCAGTATTTT	CAGSRAGTDTQYF
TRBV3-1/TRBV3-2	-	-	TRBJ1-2	TGTGCCAGCAGCCAAGATCGGGGGGGCGGTAGGGGCTACACCTTC	CASSQDRGGGRGYTF
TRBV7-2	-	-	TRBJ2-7	TGTGCCAGCAGCCCCCAGGGAGCGGGACACTACGAGCAGTACTTC	CASSPQGAGHYEQYF
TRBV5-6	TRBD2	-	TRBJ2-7	TGTGCCAGCAGCCCCGGGACTAGCGGGAGTAGGGAGTACTTC	CASSPGTSGSREYF
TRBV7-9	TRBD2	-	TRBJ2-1	TGTGCCAGCAGCGGGGGACTAGCGAATTACAATGAGCAGTTCTTC	CASSGGLANYNEQFF
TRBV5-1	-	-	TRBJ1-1	TGCGCCAGCAGTTCCGGGGGTCACACTGAAGCTTTCTTT	CASSSGGHTEAFF
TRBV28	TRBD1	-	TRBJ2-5	TGTGCCAGCAGTCGGGTGGGGACAGCGTACCAAGAGACCCAGTACTTC	CASSRVGTAYQETQYF
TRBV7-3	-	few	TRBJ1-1	TGTGCCAGCAGCCATGACAGGAACACTGAAGCTTTCTTT	CASSHDRNTEAFF
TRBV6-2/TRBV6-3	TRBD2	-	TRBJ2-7	TGTGCCAGCAGCCGCCCCCGGACTAGCGGGAAGGCCTACGAGCAGTACTTC	CASSRPRTSGKAYEQYF
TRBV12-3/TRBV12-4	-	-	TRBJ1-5	TGTGCCAGCAGAGAGGGCACAGATCAGCCCCAGCATTTT	CASREGTDQPQHF
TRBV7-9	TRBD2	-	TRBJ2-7	TGTGCCAGCAGCTTCGGGACTAGCGGGGGGGAAACCTACGAGCAGTACTTC	CASSFGTSGGETYEQYF
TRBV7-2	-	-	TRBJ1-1	TGTGCCAGCAGCTTAGCGAAGGGGATGGTCGCTTTCTTT	CASSLAKGMVAFF
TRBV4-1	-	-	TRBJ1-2	TGCGCCAGCAGCCAAGAGTCCAGGAAAGGCTACACCTTC	CASSQESRKGYTF
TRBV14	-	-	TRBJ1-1	TGTGCCAGCAGCCAGGTCACGTGGCGGGGTGAAATGAACACTGAAGCTTTCTTT	CASSQVTWRGEMNTEAFF
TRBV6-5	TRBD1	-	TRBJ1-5	TGTGCCAGCAGCCGGGACAGCTATAGCAATCAGCCCCAGCATTTT	CASSRDSYSNQPQHF
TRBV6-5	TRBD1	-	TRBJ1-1	TGTGCCAGCAGACCCGGGTGGGACAGGGACACTGAAGCTTTCTTT	CASRPGWDRDTEAFF
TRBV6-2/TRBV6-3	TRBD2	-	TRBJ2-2	TGTGCCACCAGCGGGGGGGCTGCCACCGGGGAGCTGTTTTTT	CATSGGAATGELFF
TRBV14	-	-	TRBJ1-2	TGTGCCAGCAGCCAAGACGCAGGATGGAATGGCTACACCTTC	CASSQDAGWNGYTF